These T cell receptor beta chains were read from a single sample in a study of cytomegalovirus exposure and HLA in healthy donors. TCRdb keeps only in-frame clones here, not all; method: immunoSEQ multiplex PCR. Of 100,000 to 150,000 clones in the sample, around 75% were seen once. What was sequenced was PBMCs. Source of these receptors: a woman aged 45-65 years in good health and CMV-seronegative. Both conserved end residues are part of each CDR3. A D gene is named only where the DNA matches it firmly. Not every row has a clone size; where given, it reads once, few, many or a size class.

CASSQDGDRGDYGYTF,TGCGCCAGCAGCCAAGATGGGGACAGGGGGGACTATGGCTACACCTTC,.,TRBD1,TRBJ1-2,TRBV4-1
CASSYSGYYGYTF,TGTGCCAGCAGTTATTCAGGGTACTATGGCTACACCTTC,once,.,TRBJ1-2,TRBV28
CASSQDGQTYQPQHF,TGCGCCAGCAGCCAAGATGGACAGACTTATCAGCCCCAGCATTTT,few,.,TRBJ1-5,TRBV4-1
CASSPPGQARREQYF,TGTGCCAGCAGTCCCCCGGGACAGGCACGAAGGGAGCAGTACTTC,.,TRBD1,TRBJ2-7,TRBV25-1
CASRRQGAYEQYF,TGTGCCAGCCGTCGACAGGGGGCTTACGAGCAGTACTTC,.,TRBD1,TRBJ2-7,TRBV28
CASSLALAGPTEQYF,TGTGCCAGCAGCTTAGCCCTAGCGGGACCAACTGAGCAGTACTTC,.,TRBD2,TRBJ2-7,TRBV7-6
CASSQGGTGVYGYTF,TGCGCCAGCAGCCAAGGGGGGACAGGAGTCTATGGCTACACCTTC,medium-sized,TRBD1,TRBJ1-2,TRBV4-3
CASSESRGRTDTQYF,TGCGCCAGCAGTGAGTCGAGAGGCCGCACAGATACGCAGTATTTT,.,.,TRBJ2-3,TRBV10-2
CASRRGTVSETQYF,TGTGCCAGCAGAAGAGGGACAGTATCGGAGACCCAGTACTTC,.,TRBD1,TRBJ2-5,TRBV6-5
CAWTTGGSYSNQPQHF,TGCGCCTGGACCACGGGGGGGTCCTATAGCAATCAGCCCCAGCATTTT,.,.,TRBJ1-5,TRBV30
CAWSHRDSWSNQPQHF,TGTGCCTGGAGTCACAGGGACAGTTGGAGCAATCAGCCCCAGCATTTT,.,TRBD1,TRBJ1-5,TRBV30
CASSVIAGNTDTQYF,TGTGCCAGCTCAGTAATAGCGGGGAACACAGATACGCAGTATTTT,.,TRBD2,TRBJ2-3,TRBV18
CASSLIQGKETQYF,TGCGCCAGCAGCTTAATACAGGGGAAGGAGACCCAGTACTTC,.,TRBD1,TRBJ2-5,TRBV5-1
CASSLRNGGTSRFF,TGTGCCAGCAGCTTACGCAATGGAGGGACTAGTAGGTTCTTC,.,TRBD2,TRBJ2-1,TRBV7-3
CASTDTGAGNTIYF,TGTGCCAGCACCGATACAGGGGCTGGAAACACCATATATTTT,.,TRBD1,TRBJ1-3,TRBV7-9
CASSTGQARSYGYTF,TGTGCCAGCAGTACTGGACAGGCGAGATCCTATGGCTACACCTTC,.,TRBD1,TRBJ1-2,TRBV27
CASTEDYNEQFF,TGTGCCAGCACAGAGGACTACAATGAGCAGTTCTTC,.,.,TRBJ2-1,TRBV2
CASSQDYGYYGYTF,TGTGCCAGCAGCCAAGACTACGGGTACTATGGCTACACCTTC,few,.,TRBJ1-2,TRBV4-2
CASSVVLQGGFF,TGTGCCAGCAGCGTAGTTCTCCAGGGGGGATTCTTC,.,.,TRBJ2-1,TRBV9
CASSPGTGGEDIQYF,TGTGCCAGCTCACCCGGGACAGGGGGCGAGGACATTCAGTACTTC,few,TRBD1,TRBJ2-4,TRBV18
CASSFTSTYEQYF,TGTGCCAGCAGTTTTACCAGTACCTACGAGCAGTACTTC,.,.,TRBJ2-7,TRBV27
CASSQNSGSSYEQYF,TGTGCCAGCAGCCAGAATAGCGGGAGCTCCTACGAGCAGTACTTC,few,TRBD2,TRBJ2-7,TRBV7-2
CASSQVTGVWTEAFF,TGCGCCAGCAGCCAAGTTACAGGGGTTTGGACTGAAGCTTTCTTT,.,TRBD1,TRBJ1-1,TRBV4-3
CASSFQGLEHSEAFF,TGTGCCAGCAGCTTTCAGGGCCTAGAACATTCTGAAGCTTTCTTT,.,.,TRBJ1-1,TRBV5-6
CASSLDQNPAYEQYF,TGTGCCAGCAGCTTAGACCAGAACCCTGCCTACGAGCAGTACTTC,.,.,TRBJ2-7,TRBV7-9
CASTANGGEGKTFF,TGTGCCAGCACCGCGAACGGTGGGGAGGGGAAGACTTTCTTT,.,.,TRBJ1-1,TRBV7-2
CASSDSVLSNQPQHF,TGTGCCAGCAGTGACAGCGTACTTAGCAATCAGCCCCAGCATTTT,.,.,TRBJ1-5,TRBV2
CASSRRGDYGYTF,TGTGCCAGTAGTCGCAGGGGGGATTATGGCTACACCTTC,.,TRBD1,TRBJ1-2,TRBV19
CASSQDLETQYF,TGCGCCAGCAGCCAAGACCTAGAGACCCAGTACTTC,.,.,TRBJ2-5,TRBV4-3
CASSLGFAGSGDNEQFF,TGTGCCAGCAGCTTAGGCTTTGCAGGATCCGGTGATAATGAGCAGTTCTTC,.,.,TRBJ2-1,TRBV13
CASSVVSSGSSYNEQFF,TGTGCCAGCAGCGTAGTGTCTAGCGGAAGCTCCTACAATGAGCAGTTCTTC,.,TRBD2,TRBJ2-1,TRBV9
CASSGSYEQYF,TGTGCCAGCAGCGGGTCCTACGAGCAGTACTTC,.,.,TRBJ2-7,TRBV2
CASNGRQETQYF,TGTGCCAGCAATGGCAGACAAGAGACCCAGTACTTC,.,.,TRBJ2-5,TRBV28
CASSFGRAEPNIQYF,TGTGCCAGCAGTTTCGGGAGGGCCGAGCCAAACATTCAGTACTTC,.,TRBD2,TRBJ2-4,TRBV6-6
CASNSGTGSYEQYF,TGTGCCAGCAACTCCGGGACAGGGTCCTACGAGCAGTACTTC,.,TRBD1,TRBJ2-7,TRBV2
CASSSGLAFQETQYF,TGCGCCAGCAGCTCGGGACTAGCGTTCCAAGAGACCCAGTACTTC,.,TRBD2,TRBJ2-5,TRBV5-1
CASSRQIGATEAFF,TGTGCCAGCTCGAGACAGATTGGGGCCACTGAAGCTTTCTTT,.,.,TRBJ1-1,TRBV28
CASSITGTSSFQYF,TGTGCCAGCAGCATCACCGGGACTAGCTCTTTTCAGTACTTC,.,TRBD2,TRBJ2-4,TRBV7-2
CASSFIPGQDYEQYF,TGTGCCAGCAGCTTCATCCCGGGACAGGATTACGAGCAGTACTTC,.,TRBD1,TRBJ2-7,TRBV27
CARSYVPPRLNEQYF,TGTGCCAGAAGCTATGTCCCTCCCAGATTGAACGAGCAGTACTTC,.,.,TRBJ2-7,TRBV5-3
CASSLDRVDTQYF,TGTGCTAGCAGCTTAGATCGGGTAGATACGCAGTATTTT,.,.,TRBJ2-3,TRBV7-7
CASSEAGDFDYEQYF,TGTGCCAGCAGTGAAGCAGGGGACTTTGACTACGAGCAGTACTTC,.,.,TRBJ2-7,TRBV6-1
CASRLLGLAGGNEQFF,TGTGCCAGCAGGCTCCTCGGGTTAGCGGGAGGAAATGAGCAGTTCTTC,.,TRBD2,TRBJ2-1,TRBV2
CATSRLFSTREGHNEQFF,TGTGCCACCAGCAGATTATTTAGTACGCGGGAGGGCCATAATGAGCAGTTCTTC,.,TRBD2,TRBJ2-1,TRBV15